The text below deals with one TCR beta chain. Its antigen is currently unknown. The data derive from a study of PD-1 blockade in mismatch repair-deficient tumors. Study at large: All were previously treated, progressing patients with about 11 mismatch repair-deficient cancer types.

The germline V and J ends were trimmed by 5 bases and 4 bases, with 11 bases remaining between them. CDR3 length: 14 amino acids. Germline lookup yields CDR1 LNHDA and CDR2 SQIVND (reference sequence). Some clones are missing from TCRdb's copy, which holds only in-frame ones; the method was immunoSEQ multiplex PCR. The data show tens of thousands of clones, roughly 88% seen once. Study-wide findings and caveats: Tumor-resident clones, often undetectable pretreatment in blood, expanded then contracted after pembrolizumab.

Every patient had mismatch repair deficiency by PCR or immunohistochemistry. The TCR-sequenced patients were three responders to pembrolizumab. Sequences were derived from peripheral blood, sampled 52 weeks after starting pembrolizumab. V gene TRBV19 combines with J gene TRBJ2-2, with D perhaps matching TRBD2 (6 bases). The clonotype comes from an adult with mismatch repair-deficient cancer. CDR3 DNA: TGTGCCAGTAGTGCTACGGGGGTCACCGGGGAGCTGTTTTTT. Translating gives CASSATGVTGELFF.